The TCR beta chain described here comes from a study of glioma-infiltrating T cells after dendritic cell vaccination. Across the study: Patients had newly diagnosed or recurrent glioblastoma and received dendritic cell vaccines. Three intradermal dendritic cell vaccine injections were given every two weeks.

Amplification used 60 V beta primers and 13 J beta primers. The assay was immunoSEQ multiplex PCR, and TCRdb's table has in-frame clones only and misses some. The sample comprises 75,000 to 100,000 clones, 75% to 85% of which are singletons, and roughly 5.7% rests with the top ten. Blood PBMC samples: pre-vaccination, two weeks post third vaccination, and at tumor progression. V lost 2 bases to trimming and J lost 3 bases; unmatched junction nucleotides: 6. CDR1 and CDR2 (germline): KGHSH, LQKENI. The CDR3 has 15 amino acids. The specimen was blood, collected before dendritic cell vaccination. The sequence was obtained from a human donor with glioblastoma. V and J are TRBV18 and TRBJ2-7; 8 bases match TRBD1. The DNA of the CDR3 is TGTGCCAGCTCACCAGTGACAGGGGAAGTCTACGAGCAGTACTTC. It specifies CASSPVTGEVYEQYF.